These 20 T cell receptor beta chains were sequenced from one sample in a study of beta chain features in type 1 diabetes. Since all of the isolated RNA was reverse transcribed, expressed TCRB transcripts were what got sequenced. The repertoire was sequenced with immunoSEQ multiplex PCR; TCRdb's copy has only in-frame clones and lacks some. Counted here are under 550,000 clones, 11% occurring once; the ten biggest clones make up about 0.045%. Input material: naive CD4+ T cells from blood. Source of these receptors: a woman aged 18-29 years in good health.

The table lists this clone with a few counts. V is TRBV29-1 and J is TRBJ2-5; 8 bases fit TRBD1. The V gene end was trimmed by 7 bases and the J gene end by 5 bases; junction bases not matched to a gene: 9. The CDR3 runs to 13 residues. CDR1 SQVTM and CDR2 ANQGSEA come from the germline V gene. The CDR3 bases are TGCAGCGGCGGCCGGACAGGGATGGAGACCCAGTACTTC. Its protein product is CSGGRTGMETQYF.

A few counts support this clone. The V gene is TRBV5-4, the J gene TRBJ2-2; a possible D gene is TRBD2 (6 bases). CDR3 length: 16 residues. Germline V gene data show CDR1 as SGHNT and CDR2 as YYREEE (reference sequence). Trimming took off 1 base at V and 1 base at J, with 11 bases between the two ends. The chain's CDR3 is CASSLLTGVNTGELFF. As DNA, the CDR3 is TGTGCCAGCAGCTTGTTGACGGGGGTGAACACCGGGGAGCTGTTTTTT.

This clone was recorded a few times. Other DNA sequences in the same sample also yield this CDR3. The chain is built from TRBV7-9 and TRBJ1-1; D gene ambiguous. This CDR3 spans 13 amino acids. The germline CDR1 and CDR2 sequences are SEHNR and FQNEAQ (reference sequence). With 1 base removed from V and 2 bases from J, the gap between germline ends came to 5 bases. CDR3 in DNA: TGTGCCAGCAGCTTAGTCGGCAACACTGAAGCTTTCTTT. It translates to CASSLVGNTEAFF.

V and J are TRBV7-3 and TRBJ2-1; 11 nucleotides line up with TRBD2. The CDR3 runs 15 residues. V gave up 5 bases and J gave up 4 bases; unmatched junction bases: 4. Germline V CDR1 and CDR2: SGHTA, FQGTGA. The CDR3 nucleotides read TGTGCCAGCAGCCCTAGCGGGGGGCAGTACAATGAGCAGTTCTTC. Encoded protein: CASSPSGGQYNEQFF. Combining the CDR3 with reference TRBV7-3 and TRBJ2-1 gives the whole variable domain GAGVSQTPSNKVTEKGKYVELRCDPISGHTALYWYRQSLGQGPEFLIYFQGTGAADDSGLPNDRFFAVRPEGSVSTLKIQRTERGDSAVYLCASSPSGGQYNEQFFGPGTRLTVL.

V and J are TRBV28 and TRBJ2-1, with D perhaps TRBD1 (6 bases). The germline CDR1 and CDR2 sequences are MDHEN and SYDVKM. This CDR3 has 15 amino acids. Trimming stripped 6 bases from V and 6 bases from J, with 18 bases between. The CDR3 spells CASRIQGTLANEQFF. The CDR3 DNA sequence: TGTGCCAGCAGGATACAGGGTACATTGGCCAATGAGCAGTTCTTC.

About this clone itself: At the DNA level, this CDR3 is encoded by other sequences in the same sample as well. The rearrangement links TRBV11-2 to TRBJ1-1; 8 bases line up with TRBD1. This CDR3 region has 15 residues. The junction had 2 bases not matched to a gene; V was cut back by 1 base and J by 1 base. Germline V gene sequence: CDR1 SGHAT, CDR2 FQNNGV. The CDR3 here is CASSLVGTGNTEAFF. In DNA form, the CDR3 reads TGTGCCAGCAGCTTAGTGGGGACAGGGAACACTGAAGCTTTCTTT.

CDR3: CASSSPPRQYPTYEQYF. The DNA of the CDR3 is TGTGCCAGCAGCTCCCCCCCGCGACAGTACCCTACCTACGAGCAGTACTTC. This rearrangement joins TRBV5-6 to TRBJ2-7; the D gene is possibly TRBD1 (5 bases). Germline loops: CDR1 SGHDT, CDR2 YYEEEE. The CDR3 sequence is 17 residues long. The V end was cut by 3 bases, the J end by 2 bases, with 21 bases between.

The V call is TRBV5-4, the J call TRBJ1-5, with 7 positions matching TRBD1. The CDR3 covers 13 residues. Germline V CDR1 and CDR2: SGHNT, YYREEE (reference sequence). The trim removed 3 bases at V and 4 bases at J, leaving 1 base unmatched. CDR3: CASSWDSNQPQHF. CDR3 coding DNA: TGTGCCAGCAGCTGGGACAGTAATCAGCCCCAGCATTTT.

The rearrangement joins TRBV5-4 to TRBJ2-5; D remains unclear. Germline lookup yields CDR1 SGHNT and CDR2 YYREEE (reference sequence). The CDR3 sequence is 13 residues long. V dropped 1 base and J dropped 4 bases, with 8 bases sitting between them. The CDR3 bases are TGTGCCAGCAGCTTGTGGCAAGGAGAGACCCAGTACTTC. Its translation is CASSLWQGETQYF.

This clone occurred a few times. The V call is TRBV14, the J call TRBJ1-2; 9 nucleotides line up with TRBD1. Germline trimming cut 7 bases from V and 7 bases from J; bases unmatched to any gene: 7. The CDR3 is made up of 13 amino acids. Germline CDR1 and CDR2: SGHDN and FVKESK. CDR3 sequence reads: CASKDRGLRGYTF. CDR3 nucleotide sequence: TGTGCCAGCAAGGACAGGGGTTTGCGTGGCTACACCTTC.

The chain employs TRBV7-9 and TRBJ2-5; perhaps TRBD1 as D (5 bases). CDR3 length: 15 residues. V lost 9 bases, J lost 5 bases, and 22 bases lay in between. Germline V lookup: CDR1 SEHNR, CDR2 FQNEAQ (reference sequence). CDR3 DNA: TGTGCCAGTTCACCTGGGGCAGGGTTTGATGAGACCCAGTACTTC. It yields the protein CASSPGAGFDETQYF.

This clone was recorded many times. V usage is TRBV29-1 and J usage is TRBJ2-5; 8 bases agree with TRBD1. J gave up 4 bases and V 5 bases, and 9 bases lay outside the gene matches. There are 14 residues in the CDR3. Germline V gene data show CDR1 as SQVTM and CDR2 as ANQGSEA. The CDR3 DNA sequence: TGCAGCGTTCGAACCCCAGGGGGCTCAGAGACCCAGTACTTC. Translated, it gives CSVRTPGGSETQYF. The full variable domain, with the rest looked up from reference TRBV29-1 and TRBJ2-5, is SAVISQKPSRDICQRGTSLTIQCQVDSQVTMMFWYRQQPGQSLTLIATANQGSEATYESGFVIDKFPISRPNLTFSTLTVSNMSPEDSSIYLCSVRTPGGSETQYFGPGTRLLVL.

This clone was observed a handful of times. V is TRBV30 and J is TRBJ1-1; maybe TRBD1 (6 bases). The CDR3 has 13 residues. Trimming pared 4 bases from V and 7 bases from J, leaving 16 bases between. The V gene's germline CDR1 is GTSNPN and CDR2 SVGIG (reference sequence). CDR3 DNA: TGTGCCTGGACCGGAGGGGGACTCGGTGAAGCTTTCTTT. Translated, it gives CAWTGGGLGEAFF.

The rearrangement uses TRBV11-3 and TRBJ2-3; the match to TRBD2 covers 9 bases. Trimming at V came to 4 bases and at J to 0 bases, leaving 5 bases not matched to a gene. Germline V lookup: CDR1 SGHNT, CDR2 YENEEA. The CDR3 length is 16 residues. The CDR3 protein is CASSSSSGMSTDTQYF. CDR3 nucleotide sequence: TGTGCCAGCAGCTCATCTAGCGGGATGAGCACAGATACGCAGTATTTT.

This clone was detected only a few times. This chain links TRBV5-4 with TRBJ2-1, with a weak D call TRBD2 (5 bases). CDR1 SGHNT and CDR2 YYREEE come from the germline V gene (reference sequence). V was cut by 5 bases and J by 8 bases, with 17 bases left in between. The CDR3 length is 14 residues. CDR3 in amino acids: CASREGSTDHEQFF. The CDR3, as DNA: TGTGCCAGCAGAGAGGGATCGACGGACCATGAGCAGTTCTTC.

The chain is built from TRBV4-3 and TRBJ2-5, with no clear D. The CDR3 runs 12 residues. V was trimmed by 0 bases and J by 4 bases, leaving 3 bases between them. In germline, CDR1 is LGHNA, CDR2 YSLEER. CDR3 in DNA: TGCGCCAGCAGCCAAGATTTAGAGACCCAGTACTTC. It yields the protein CASSQDLETQYF.

Turning to this clone: Additional DNA sequences in this sample encode the identical CDR3. The chain joins TRBV29-1 to TRBJ2-1; 10 bases map to TRBD1. The CDR3 runs to 14 residues. With 4 bases clipped from V and 3 bases from J, the junction kept 3 bases outside the gene matches. Germline V gives CDR1 SQVTM, CDR2 ANQGSEA. Here the CDR3 DNA reads TGCAGCGTTGGTCGGGACAGGGGCTACAATGAGCAGTTCTTC. This sequence encodes CSVGRDRGYNEQFF.

The V call is TRBV29-1, the J call TRBJ2-5; TRBD1 might be the D (6 bases). This CDR3 has 12 residues. CDR1 and CDR2 (germline): SQVTM, ANQGSEA. The V gene lost 4 bases and the J gene lost 4 bases, with 10 bases spanning the gap. Here the CDR3 DNA reads TGCAGCGTTGGTTTCAGGGGAGAGACCCAGTACTTC. Translation: CSVGFRGETQYF.

The chain recombines TRBV9 with TRBJ2-1; D remains unclear. Germline V lookup: CDR1 SGDLS, CDR2 YYNGEE. The CDR3 covers 17 residues. V was pared by 1 base and J by 5 bases, with 19 bases between. The CDR3 sequence is CASSVYVPGKWNNEQFF. CDR3 DNA: TGTGCCAGCAGCGTATACGTCCCCGGAAAGTGGAACAATGAGCAGTTCTTC.

This clone came up a few times. The rearrangement joins TRBV29-1 to TRBJ2-3, with TRBD1 as a possible D gene (6 bases). The CDR3 is made up of 14 amino acids. CDR1 and CDR2 (germline): SQVTM, ANQGSEA. The V end was cut by 6 bases, the J end by 1 base, with 14 bases between. CDR3 in DNA: TGCAGCGTCGGGAAGGGACAAGGCACAGATACGCAGTATTTT. The encoded protein is CSVGKGQGTDTQYF.